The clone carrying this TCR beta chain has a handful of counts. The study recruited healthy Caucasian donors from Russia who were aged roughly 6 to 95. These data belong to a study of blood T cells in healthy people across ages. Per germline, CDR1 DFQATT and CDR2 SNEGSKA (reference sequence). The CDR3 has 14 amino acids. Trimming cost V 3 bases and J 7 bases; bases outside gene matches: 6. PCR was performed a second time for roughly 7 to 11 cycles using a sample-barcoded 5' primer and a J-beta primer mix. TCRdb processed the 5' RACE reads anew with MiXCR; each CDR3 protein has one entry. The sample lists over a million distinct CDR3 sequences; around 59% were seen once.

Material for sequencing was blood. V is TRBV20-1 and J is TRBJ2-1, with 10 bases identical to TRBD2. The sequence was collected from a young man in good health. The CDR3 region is CSASLLAGDNEQFF. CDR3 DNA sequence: TGCAGTGCTAGTCTTCTAGCGGGAGATAATGAGCAGTTCTTC.